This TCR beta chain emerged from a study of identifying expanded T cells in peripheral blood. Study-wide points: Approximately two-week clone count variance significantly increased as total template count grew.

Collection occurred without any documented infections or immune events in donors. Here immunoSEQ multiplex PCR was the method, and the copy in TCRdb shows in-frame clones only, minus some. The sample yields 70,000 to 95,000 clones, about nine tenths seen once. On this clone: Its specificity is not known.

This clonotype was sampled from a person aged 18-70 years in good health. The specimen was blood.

DNA for the CDR3: TGTGCCAGCAGCGTAGGGTCGAACACTGAAGCTTTCTTT. Protein sequence: CASSVGSNTEAFF. The genes are TRBV9 and TRBJ1-1; D not resolved. The CDR3 covers 13 residues. Germline CDR1 reads SGDLS; CDR2 reads YYNGEE. Trimming cost V 0 bases and J 1 base, with 4 bases left between them.